One and the same sample provided the 3 T cell receptor beta chains below, sequenced in a study of OX40 agonist ivuxolimab in advanced cancers. Libraries were prepared by immunoSEQ multiplex PCR; TCRdb keeps only in-frame clonotypes and omits some of them. The sample gives fewer than 55,000 clones, about 86% of which show up once; around 1.6% is in the top ten. The sample in question was CD4+ or CD8+ T cells sorted from blood, obtained in a trial of the OX40 agonist ivuxolimab. These receptors came from an adult with an advanced solid tumor such as melanoma, head and neck, liver or kidney cancer.

The chain employs TRBV7-2 and TRBJ1-4, with D uncertain. The CDR3 is made up of 14 amino acids. Trimming shortened V by 0 bases and J by 10 bases, and 12 bases separated the two germline ends. In germline, CDR1 is SGHTA, CDR2 FQGNSA. CDR3 in DNA: TGTGCCAGCAGCTTAGCGGAGGGTTTGGGAAAACTGTTTTTT. It yields the protein CASSLAEGLGKLFF.

The chain links TRBV5-8 to TRBJ1-1; perhaps TRBD1 as D (6 bases). The CDR3 is 18 amino acids. Germline-derived CDR1 and CDR2 are SGHTS and YDEGEE. The germline V and J ends were trimmed by 5 bases and 0 bases, with 23 bases remaining between them. The CDR3 nucleotides read TGTGCCAGCAGGGGGGGACATTCGATCGGGGCCATGAACACTGAAGCTTTCTTT. It encodes CASRGGHSIGAMNTEAFF.

The chain has TRBV28 and TRBJ1-4, with no clear D. The length of the CDR3 is 14 residues. V was cut by 8 bases and J by 8 bases, with 18 bases left in between. Germline V lookup: CDR1 MDHEN, CDR2 SYDVKM. CDR3 in amino acids: CASQAPPKGEKLFF. CDR3 nucleotide sequence: TGTGCCAGCCAGGCTCCTCCCAAAGGGGAAAAACTGTTTTTT.